This T cell receptor beta chain was documented in a study of blood T cell repertoires in COVID-19. In the authors' workflow: Using reference gene primer amplification, nucleated cell counts were estimated. This table comes from immunoSEQ multiplex PCR, and its TCRdb copy is limited to in-frame clones, with some not included. V, J and clone size are taken as reported in that table, and D and trimming were inferred from the DNA itself. Seen here are a few hundred thousand clones, 85% to 90% observed once, and the top ten hold approximately 6.2%. Comment on this clone: This specimen includes other DNA sequences encoding the same CDR3.

V shed 0 bases and J 4 bases; nucleotides not matched to a gene: 4. CDR1 and CDR2 (germline): SGHRS, YFSETQ. CDR3 length: 15 amino acids. This TCR derives from a man aged 55 to 70 with acute or convalescent COVID-19. The sequenced material came from peripheral blood. The chain recombines TRBV5-1 with TRBJ1-1; 9 bases match TRBD1. CDR3 protein: CASSLEGQGITEAFF. The CDR3 DNA follows: TGCGCCAGCAGCTTGGAGGGACAGGGAATCACTGAAGCTTTCTTT. Looking up the rest from reference TRBV5-1 and TRBJ1-1 gives the full variable domain: KAGVTQTPRYLIKTRGQQVTLSCSPISGHRSVSWYQQTPGQGLQFLFEYFSETQRNKGNFPGRFSGRQFSNSRSEMNVSTLELGDSALYLCASSLEGQGITEAFFGQGTRLTVV.